This TCR beta chain was obtained from a study of OX40 agonist ivuxolimab in advanced cancers. Study observations and caveats: Partial responders at 0.1-3.0 mg/kg showed near-lowest clonal expansion. CD4+ and CD8+ T cells in blood underwent clonal expansion by week 6 at 0.1 to 3.0 mg/kg.

At cycle 4 day 1, cycle 7 day 1, and baseline, blood was sampled. Germline CDR1 and CDR2: MGHRA and YSYEKL. V was pared by 0 bases and J by 8 bases, with 7 bases between. The CDR3 runs to 13 residues. Data came from immunoSEQ multiplex PCR; TCRdb stores just in-frame clones and leaves some out. This sample has tens of thousands of clones; approximately 83% occur once, and the top ten carry roughly 20%. This clone was seen a handful of times. Its specificity is unknown. Other DNA sequences of this sample code for an identical CDR3. Source: CD4+ or CD8+ T cells sorted from blood, taken in a trial of the OX40 agonist ivuxolimab. J is TRBJ2-2 and V is TRBV4-1; D is uncertain. The receptor was derived from an adult with an advanced solid tumor such as melanoma, head and neck, liver or kidney cancer. In nucleotides, the CDR3 is TGCGCCAGCAGCCAAGATCTTTCTGGGGAGCTGTTTTTT. It yields the protein CASSQDLSGELFF.